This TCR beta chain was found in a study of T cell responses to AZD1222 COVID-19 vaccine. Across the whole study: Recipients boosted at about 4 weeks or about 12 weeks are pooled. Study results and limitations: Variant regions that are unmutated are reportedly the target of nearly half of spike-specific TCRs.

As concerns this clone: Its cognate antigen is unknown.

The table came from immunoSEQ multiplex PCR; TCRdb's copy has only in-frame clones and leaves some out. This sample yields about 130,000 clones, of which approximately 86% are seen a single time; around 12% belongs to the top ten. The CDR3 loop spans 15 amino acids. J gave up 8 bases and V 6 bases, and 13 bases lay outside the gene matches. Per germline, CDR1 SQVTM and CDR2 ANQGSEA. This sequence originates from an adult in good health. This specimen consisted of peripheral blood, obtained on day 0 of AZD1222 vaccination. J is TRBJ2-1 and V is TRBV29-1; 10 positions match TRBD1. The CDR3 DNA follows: TGCAGCGTAACCACCGGGACAGGGGCTCAGGATGAGCAGTTCTTC. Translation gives CSVTTGTGAQDEQFF.